This record concerns one T cell receptor (beta chain) sequence. What antigen it recognizes has not been identified. One base away there is no much larger clone; base qualities are not given. TCR CDR3 regions were amplified from genomic DNA by multiplex PCR using the deep immunoSEQ assay. For each cell subset, the extracted genomic DNA was distributed evenly across all wells of several immunoSEQ 96-well plates, and each plate served as one replicate. Each replicate PCR for sorted subsets received approximately 200 ng genomic DNA, equal to some 32,000 T cell genomes. Purified libraries were quantified with a Qubit 3.0 fluorometer, sized on a Bioanalyzer 2100, and re-quantified with the KAPA Library Quantification kit. A separate single-read 150-cycle Illumina NextSeq 550 flow cell was used to sequence each immunoSEQ 96-well plate. In the paper's pipeline: Because only junctional sequences without quality scores were contained in the immunoSEQ output, filtering matching that applied to full-length reads could not be performed. Sequences were annotated with PyIR, a Python wrapper for IgBLAST v1.9, and V/J genes and CDR3 were assigned using IMGT germline references. Reads were filtered out if the reads had weak V/J assignments (E-value above 1e-6), no CDR3, stop codons, out-of-frame junctions, or ambiguous translated residues. V3J clonotypes were defined as sequences sharing the same inferred V gene, J gene, and CDR3 amino acid sequence. Percentage overlap between repertoires was calculated by dividing the number of shared unique clonotypes by the size of the smaller repertoire. Richness of each repertoire was evaluated using RTK rarefaction, the Chao1 estimator, and Recon v2.1 estimates of unobserved clonotypes. For all TCRbeta clonotypes obtained by the gDNA method from four donors, generation probabilities were computed with OLGA. TCRdb holds this immuneACCESS table with in-frame rearrangements only. Some clones are missing; in checked studies, unresolved V genes explain under half, and the rest has no known cause. That table gives V, J and clone size, and the DNA gave D and trimming. For this sample there are hundreds of thousands of clones; roughly 96% appear just once. 0.09% to 0.13% of the sample comes from the top ten.

These data are taken from a study of shared clonotypes between healthy human individuals (dated by TCRdb to 2018 to 2020). At the level of the whole study: The cohort included three men and a couple of women between 18 and 49 years of age. Leukapheresis yielded between about 0.9 and 9.5 billion PBMCs per donor. For each donor, CD4 naive and CD4 memory were each given three plates, CD8 naive was given two plates, and CD8 memory was given one plate. Different laboratories and diverse techniques were used to prepare libraries and sequence TCR repertoires, to increase sequencing depth and limit assay-specific biases. To estimate repertoire size and how much clonotypes are shared between individuals, the study performed deep sequencing of blood TCR repertoires from roughly five healthy adults. Broader findings and caveats from the paper: Based on pairwise subsampling, the degree of clonotype sharing among donors was expected to be affected by sequencing depth. Naive subsets generally had larger estimated clonotype richness than memory subsets. Higher generation probabilities were observed for clonotypes shared by all four sorted-subset donors than for non-shared clonotypes. Rarefaction of sorted-subset datasets indicated incomplete sequencing despite the large sequencing depth. The genetic and exposure-history diversity represented was limited by the small number of donors. Sampling was restricted to blood, and TCR repertoires in tissues likely differ from the TCR repertoires found in blood. Across four donors, approximately 4.6% of naive CD4, around 3.5% of naive CD8, approximately 2.5% of memory CD4, and under 0.45% of memory CD8 clonotypes were shared.

CD8 naive samples were obtained by positive selection for CCR7 among CD45RO-negative cells, yielding a CD45RA+CCR7+ population from which TemRA cells were excluded. The donors were healthy, HIV-negative adults with no recently reported acute infections or vaccinations. Every donor was a Caucasian adult residing in Nashville, Tennessee, USA. Blood was collected by leukapheresis, and PBMCs were isolated by Ficoll-Histopaque density gradient centrifugation and then cryopreserved in liquid nitrogen vapor phase. Analytical flow cytometry was used to check the purity and quantity of every magnetically sorted T cell population. Genomic DNA was isolated from each sorted fraction and quantified by UV absorbance on a Nanodrop 2000c. Reading the germline V gene gives CDR1 MNHEY and CDR2 SVGAGI. The germline V end is reduced by 6 bases and the J end by 2 bases; junction bases left unmatched: 3. Spanning cysteine to phenylalanine, the CDR3 consists of 13 amino acids. The entry retains the CDR3 DNA only, 39 bases that are in frame from base 1.

The source is a woman aged 25 to 45 in good health. The chain links TRBV6-5 with TRBJ1-2; 7 junctional bases match TRBD1. Input material: naive CD8+ T cells sorted from blood. The sample's cell subset or site label, decoded: CD45RA+CCR7+. The DNA sequence is given as TGTGCCAGCAGCCCGGGACAGAACTATGGCTACACCTTC. Its coded protein is CASSPGQNYGYTF.